Within the sample, the clone carrying this TCR beta chain is medium-sized. Its antigen is currently unknown. The data derive from a study of vaccination and CD4 T cells after COVID-19. Study-wide context: Convalescent donors totaled six males and four females, including two who were Hispanic. General study points: Looking at convalescent patients, a median approximately 83% of reactive clones were present only post-vaccination. Post-infection sampling omitted early timepoints and covered relatively few convalescent patients.

Cultured CD4+ T cell DNA was sequenced using the Oncomine TCR Beta short-read assay. TCRdb ran MiXCR on the PCR reads and lists one entry per CDR3 protein. The table includes 9,500 to 15,000 distinct CDR3 sequences, 50% detected once. This sample's treatment: roughly nine-day PBMC culture with coronavirus spike peptide pools or control peptides (ViraFEST assay). With peptide pools, ViraFEST first expanded antigen-specific T cells and afterwards sequenced their TCRs. Per the germline V gene, CDR1 is ENHRY and CDR2 is SYGVKD. There are 15 residues in the CDR3. Trimming cost V 5 bases and J 1 base, with 14 bases left between them.

This receptor was obtained from a human donor who had recovered from COVID-19. The sequenced sample consisted of CD4+ T cells from blood, cultured in vitro. This chain uses TRBV10-3 with TRBJ1-1; maybe TRBD1 (6 bases). The CDR3 DNA follows: TGTGCCATCAGTACCGGGACAAATACGAACACTGAAGCTTTCTTT. Its translation is CAISTGTNTNTEAFF.